What follows are 17 T cell receptor beta chains derived from one specimen sequenced in a study of T cell responses to AZD1222 COVID-19 vaccine. This table comes from immunoSEQ multiplex PCR, and its TCRdb copy is limited to in-frame clones, with some not included. The sample records about 130,000 clones, approximately 90% being singletons. Source: peripheral blood, taken 28 days after the second AZD1222 dose. The receptors originated from an adult who received the AZD1222 COVID-19 vaccine.

The CDR3 nucleotides read TGTGCCAGCAGCTTAGGATTAGCGGGACTGAACACAGATACGCAGTATTTT. It specifies CASSLGLAGLNTDTQYF. This chain links TRBV11-2 with TRBJ2-3; 8 nucleotides match TRBD2. Per the germline V gene, CDR1 is SGHAT and CDR2 is FQNNGV. The CDR3 runs to 17 residues. V lost 1 base and J lost 2; bases outside the gene matches: 8.

The chain uses TRBV4-3 and TRBJ1-1, with a weak D call TRBD1 (5 bases). From germline, CDR1 is LGHNA and CDR2 YSLEER. The CDR3 sequence is 14 residues long. Trimming removed 0 bases at V and 5 bases at J, with 10 bases between. This CDR3 reads CASSQDRGGTEAFF. CDR3 in DNA: TGCGCCAGCAGCCAAGATCGGGGGGGGACTGAAGCTTTCTTT.

The rearrangement joins TRBV4-1 to TRBJ1-1; D gene ambiguous. This CDR3 comprises 11 residues. V was pared by 9 bases and J by 0 bases, with 5 bases between. Germline V gives CDR1 MGHRA, CDR2 YSYEKL. The CDR3 DNA follows: TGCGCCAGTTACATGAACACTGAAGCTTTCTTT. This codes for CASYMNTEAFF.

The CDR3 nucleotides read TGCGCCAGCAGCTTGGCCGGGCCGGGAAACACCATATATTTT. This codes for CASSLAGPGNTIYF. The chain carries TRBV5-1 and TRBJ1-3, with unresolved D. CDR3 length: 14 amino acids. Between the trimmed V and J ends, which lost 0 bases and 4 bases, there was a span of 8 bases. In germline, CDR1 is SGHRS, CDR2 YFSETQ.

The chain has TRBV27 and TRBJ2-1, with D possibly being TRBD2 (5 bases). CDR1 is MNHEY and CDR2 is SMNVEV in the germline V gene (reference sequence). The V and J ends lost 8 bases and 0 bases respectively, with 14 bases between them. CDR3 length equals 15 residues. The CDR3 nucleotides are TGTGCCAGCCCGGAGGACGCGAGCTCCTACAATGAGCAGTTCTTC. Its protein product is CASPEDASSYNEQFF.

The rearrangement uses TRBV11-3 and TRBJ2-1; D gene unclear. Germline V gene data show CDR1 as SGHNT and CDR2 as YENEEA. The CDR3 covers 12 residues. Trimming took off 6 bases at V and 4 bases at J, with 7 bases between the two ends. The CDR3 region has the DNA TGTGCCAGCAGTGATGGGTACAATGAGCAGTTCTTC. Protein sequence: CASSDGYNEQFF.

The table lists this clone with a count of one. CDR3 nucleotides: TGCAGTGCTAGTCGACAGACCATTGGGAATGAGCAGTTCTTC. This sequence encodes CSASRQTIGNEQFF. This chain uses TRBV20-1 with TRBJ2-1, with D possibly TRBD1 on 5 matching bases. CDR1 and CDR2 (germline): DFQATT, SNEGSKA (reference sequence). Trimming removed 3 bases at V and 7 bases at J, with 16 bases between. CDR3 length: 14 amino acids.

This clone was observed a single time. This sequence joins TRBV6-5 and TRBJ2-4; no definite D call. The CDR3 extends over 14 amino acids. Between the trimmed V and J ends, which lost 6 bases and 3 bases, there was a span of 12 bases. CDR1 is MNHEY and CDR2 is SVGAGI in the germline V gene. CDR3 sequence reads: CASSMDVGKNIQYF. CDR3 bases: TGTGCCAGCAGCATGGACGTGGGCAAAAACATTCAGTACTTC.

The rearrangement links TRBV7-6 to TRBJ2-1, with 8 bases lining up with TRBD2. Germline V gene data show CDR1 as SGHVS and CDR2 as FNYEAQ. J was trimmed by 9 bases and V by 5 bases; bases with no gene match: 15. This CDR3 has 16 amino acids. CDR3 DNA: TGTGCCAGCAGCCTAAACCCTCCGGGGGGGGCAGGTGAGCAGTTCTTC. This encodes CASSLNPPGGAGEQFF.

The CDR3 nucleotides are TGCAGCGTTGACACTTCTAGCACAGATACGCAGTATTTT. Translating gives CSVDTSSTDTQYF. J is TRBJ2-3 and V is TRBV29-1; D gene ambiguous. The V gene's germline CDR1 is SQVTM and CDR2 ANQGSEA. Trimming left V 3 bases short and J 0 bases short, with 7 bases between. There are 13 residues in the CDR3.

This clone was found once. The CDR3, as DNA: TGTGCCAGCAGCCAAGCGCCTACAGATACGCAGTATTTT. Translated, it gives CASSQAPTDTQYF. This chain links TRBV4-2 with TRBJ2-3; D ambiguous. V was pared by 1 base and J by 3 bases, with 5 bases between. CDR1 is LGHNA and CDR2 is YNFKEQ in the germline V gene. The CDR3 covers 13 residues.

This chain links TRBV19 with TRBJ2-1, with TRBD1 matching 8 bases. Germline lookup yields CDR1 LNHDA and CDR2 SQIVND (reference sequence). Trimming at V came to 4 bases and at J to 8 bases, leaving 13 bases not matched to a gene. This CDR3 comprises 16 residues. The CDR3 DNA reads as TGTGCCAGTAGTAGGACAGGGCTAGGGACGGGGGATGAGCAGTTCTTC. Translated: CASSRTGLGTGDEQFF.

The V and J genes are TRBV3-1 (or the pseudogene TRBV3-2) and TRBJ2-7; 11 bases map to TRBD2. Germline loops: CDR1 LGHDT, CDR2 YNNKEL (reference sequence). V shed 4 bases, J shed 5 bases, and the junction held 1 base outside the gene matches. The CDR3 has 13 residues. The CDR3 spells CASSLSGGDEQYF. The DNA of the CDR3 is TGTGCCAGCAGCCTTAGCGGGGGGGACGAGCAGTACTTC.

The V gene is TRBV11-2, the J gene TRBJ2-3; D not certain. The CDR3 length is 16 residues. V shed 5 bases and J shed 0 bases, with 15 bases lying between them. In germline, CDR1 is SGHAT, CDR2 FQNNGV. CDR3 bases: TGTGCCAGCAGCCTTTCGGTCGGCTCTAGCACAGATACGCAGTATTTT. Its protein is CASSLSVGSSTDTQYF. The variable domain in full, with the rest retrieved from reference TRBV11-2 and TRBJ2-3, is EAGVAQSPRYKIIEKRQSVAFWCNPISGHATLYWYQQILGQGPKLLIQFQNNGVVDDSQLPKDRFSAERLKGVDSTLKIQPAKLEDSAVYLCASSLSVGSSTDTQYFGPGTRLTVL.

The chain has TRBV11-2 and TRBJ2-2; the match to TRBD2 covers 7 bases. Germline lookup yields CDR1 SGHAT and CDR2 FQNNGV. The length of the CDR3 is 15 residues. Trimming at V came to 5 bases and at J to 4 bases, leaving 7 bases not matched to a gene. The CDR3 is CASSARPGGTGELFF. The CDR3 nucleotides are TGTGCCAGCAGCGCCCGGCCGGGGGGCACCGGGGAGCTGTTTTTT. Using reference TRBV11-2 and TRBJ2-2 for the parts outside the CDR3, the full variable domain is EAGVAQSPRYKIIEKRQSVAFWCNPISGHATLYWYQQILGQGPKLLIQFQNNGVVDDSQLPKDRFSAERLKGVDSTLKIQPAKLEDSAVYLCASSARPGGTGELFFGEGSRLTVL.

The V gene is TRBV5-1, the J gene TRBJ1-1; 8 nucleotides agree with TRBD1. CDR3 length: 13 residues. Germline V gene data show CDR1 as SGHRS and CDR2 as YFSETQ. V lost 3 bases and J lost 5; bases outside the gene matches: 3. This chain's CDR3 is CASSWDRRTEAFF. The CDR3 region has the DNA TGCGCCAGCAGCTGGGACAGGAGGACTGAAGCTTTCTTT.

The table lists this clone with a count of one. The CDR3 loop reads CASSYLRETQYF. In nucleotides, the CDR3 is TGTGCCAGCTCCTATCTTCGGGAGACCCAGTACTTC. The chain is built from TRBV18 and TRBJ2-5; D gene unclear. Trimming left V 6 bases short and J 5 bases short, with 10 bases between. CDR1 is KGHSH, CDR2 LQKENI, per germline. The CDR3 spans 12 residues.